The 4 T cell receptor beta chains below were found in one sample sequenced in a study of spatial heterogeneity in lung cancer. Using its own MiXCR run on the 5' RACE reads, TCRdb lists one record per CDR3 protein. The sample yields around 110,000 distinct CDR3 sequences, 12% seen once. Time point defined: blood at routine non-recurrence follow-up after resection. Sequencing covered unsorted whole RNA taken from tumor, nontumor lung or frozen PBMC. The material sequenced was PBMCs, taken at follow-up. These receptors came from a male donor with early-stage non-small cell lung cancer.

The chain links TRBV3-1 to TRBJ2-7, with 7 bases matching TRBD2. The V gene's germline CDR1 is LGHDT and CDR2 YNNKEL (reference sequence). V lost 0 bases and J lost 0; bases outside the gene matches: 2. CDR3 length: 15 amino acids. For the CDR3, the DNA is TGTGCCAGCAGCCAAGACCGGGGGGTCTCCTACGAGCAGTACTTC. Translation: CASSQDRGVSYEQYF.

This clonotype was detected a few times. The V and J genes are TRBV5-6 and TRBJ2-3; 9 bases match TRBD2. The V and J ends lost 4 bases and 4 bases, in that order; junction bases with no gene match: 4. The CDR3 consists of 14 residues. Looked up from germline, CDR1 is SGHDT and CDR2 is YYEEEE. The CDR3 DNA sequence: TGTGCCAGCAGCAATAGCGGGGGTTCAGATACGCAGTATTTT. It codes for CASSNSGGSDTQYF.

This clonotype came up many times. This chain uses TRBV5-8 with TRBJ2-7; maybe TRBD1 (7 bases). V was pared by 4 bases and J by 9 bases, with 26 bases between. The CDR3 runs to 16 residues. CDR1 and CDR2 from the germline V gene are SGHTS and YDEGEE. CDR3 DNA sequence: TGTGCCAGCAGCCCCCGACAGGGCTGGACCCACGGGGGGCAGTACTTC. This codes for CASSPRQGWTHGGQYF.

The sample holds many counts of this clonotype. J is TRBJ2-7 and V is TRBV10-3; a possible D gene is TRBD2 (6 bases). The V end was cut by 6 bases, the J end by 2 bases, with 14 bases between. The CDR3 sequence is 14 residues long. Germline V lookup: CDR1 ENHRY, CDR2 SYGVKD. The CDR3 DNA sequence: TGTGCCATCAGCCCGGCCGCGGGGCCCTACGAGCAGTACTTC. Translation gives CAISPAAGPYEQYF.